This T cell receptor beta chain was captured by sequencing in a study of cytomegalovirus exposure and HLA in healthy donors. CDR3 size: 15 residues. The V gene end was trimmed by 5 bases and the J gene end by 5 bases; junction bases not matched to a gene: 12. Germline CDR1 reads MNHNS; CDR2 reads SASEGT. This clone was seen a handful of times. The target antigen is unknown. Study results and limitations: Most TCR sequences were seen very rarely across donors, but some public TCRs occurred in many. Several V segments, TRBV6-2 and TRBV6-3 among them, could not be told apart and were dropped. A later analysis by the authors found several of the most significant clusters apparently linked to common viral pathogens. A missense DCLRE1C variant was associated with V- and J-gene trimming of TCR beta chains in a later analysis, and an independent cohort replicated the association.

Primers for the PCR totalled 60 Vbeta and 13 Jbeta. Some clones are missing from TCRdb's copy, which holds only in-frame ones; the method was immunoSEQ multiplex PCR. The data hold around 130,000 clones, with more than 60% observed a single time. The specimen sequenced was PBMCs. The chain has TRBV6-1 and TRBJ2-7; TRBD1 matches 7 bases. The clonotype comes from a woman aged 40 to 50 in good health and CMV-seropositive. CDR3 sequence: CASSSWAGGRDEQYF. DNA of the CDR3: TGTGCCAGCAGTTCATGGGCAGGGGGTAGGGACGAGCAGTACTTC.